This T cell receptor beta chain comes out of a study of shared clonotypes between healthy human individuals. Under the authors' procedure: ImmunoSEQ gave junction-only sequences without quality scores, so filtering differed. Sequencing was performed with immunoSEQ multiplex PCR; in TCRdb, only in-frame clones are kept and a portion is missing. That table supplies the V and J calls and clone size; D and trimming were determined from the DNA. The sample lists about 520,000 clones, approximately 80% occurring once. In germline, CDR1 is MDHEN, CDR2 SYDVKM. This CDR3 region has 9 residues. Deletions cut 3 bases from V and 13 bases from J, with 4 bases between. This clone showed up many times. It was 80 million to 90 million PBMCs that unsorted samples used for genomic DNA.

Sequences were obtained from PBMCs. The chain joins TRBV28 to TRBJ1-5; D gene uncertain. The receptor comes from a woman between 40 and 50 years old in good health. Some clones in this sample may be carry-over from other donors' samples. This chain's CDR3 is CASSFAQHF. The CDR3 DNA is TGTGCCAGCAGTTTTGCTCAGCATTTT.